These T cell receptor beta chains were read from a single sample in a study of blood T cells in healthy people across ages. TCRdb analysed the 5' RACE reads with MiXCR anew, one entry per CDR3 protein. The sample comprises 1.5 million to 2 million distinct CDR3 sequences, about 39% of which are singletons, and about 21% rests with the top ten. Material: blood. Source of these receptors: a human donor in good health. Each CDR3 is given with its conserved first and last residue.

cdr3_length,v_call,j_call,cdr3_aa
13,TRBV7-8,TRBJ2-1,CASSRGRFNEQFF
16,TRBV7-2,-,CASSPQPRTGKETQYF
15,TRBV12-5,TRBJ2-1,CASGHPERGGSEQFF
16,TRBV5-6,TRBJ2-7,CASSLWQGAQIYEQYF
13,TRBV6-2/TRBV6-3,TRBJ1-2,CASSQYTFYGYTF
15,TRBV5-1,TRBJ1-2,CASSWGHRAEYGYTF
16,TRBV3-1,TRBJ2-2,CASSQWDRATAGELFF
14,TRBV5-1,TRBJ1-6,CASSYDGVWSPLHF
14,TRBV10-3,TRBJ2-7,CAIRSGTDSYEQYF
15,TRBV6-5,TRBJ2-1,CASSYGPLGHNEQFF
16,TRBV20-1,TRBJ2-7,CSARDIGRGAYYEQYF
16,TRBV7-9,TRBJ2-7,CASAGTIGTRGYEQYF
12,TRBV3-1,TRBJ2-1,CASSESSNEQFF
13,TRBV6-5,TRBJ2-5,CASIPRGGETQYF
14,TRBV5-1,TRBJ1-2,CASSLGPIGYGYTF
12,TRBV10-3,TRBJ2-5,CAISETMGEQYF
13,TRBV6-5,TRBJ1-2,CASRRQTNYGYTF